The T cell receptor (beta chain) described here comes from a study of T-cell memory formation after mild COVID-19. In the study overall: Largely, the TCR clusters proved donor specific.

This clonotype has a handful of counts. Its antigen is not known. Looked up from germline, CDR1 is MNHNS and CDR2 is SASEGT. CDR3 size: 15 residues. The V gene lost 3 bases and the J gene lost 7 bases, with 18 bases spanning the gap. Study-wide findings and caveats: The pre-infection memory compartment contained some responding clones, suggesting cross-reactive memory joined.

TCRdb passed the 5' RACE reads through MiXCR, listing each CDR3 protein once. The profile shows fewer than 550,000 distinct CDR3 sequences, roughly 20% of them singletons. The specimen sequenced was PBMCs or a T cell subset sorted from them (not recorded which). This sequence was found in an adult woman who had mild COVID-19 (a few samples of this study predate the infection). Cell type and time point are not known. This chain connects TRBV6-1 to TRBJ1-1, with a weak D call TRBD1 (6 bases). The CDR3 is CASSDGGAFGVEAFF. CDR3 nucleotides: TGTGCCAGCAGTGATGGGGGCGCCTTCGGGGTTGAAGCTTTCTTT.